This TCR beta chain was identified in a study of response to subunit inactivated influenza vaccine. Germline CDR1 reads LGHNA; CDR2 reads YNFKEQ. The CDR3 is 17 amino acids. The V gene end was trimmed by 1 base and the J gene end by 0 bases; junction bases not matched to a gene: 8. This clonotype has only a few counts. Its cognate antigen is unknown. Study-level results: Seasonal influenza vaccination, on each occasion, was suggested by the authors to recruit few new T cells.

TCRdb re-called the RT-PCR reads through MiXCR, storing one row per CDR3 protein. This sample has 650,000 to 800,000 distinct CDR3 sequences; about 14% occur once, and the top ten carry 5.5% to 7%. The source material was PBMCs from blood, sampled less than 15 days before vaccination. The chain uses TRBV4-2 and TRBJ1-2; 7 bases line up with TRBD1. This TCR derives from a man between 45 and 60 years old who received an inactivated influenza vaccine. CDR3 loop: CASSQAGQTPPNYGYTF. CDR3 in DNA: TGTGCCAGCAGCCAAGCGGGACAGACACCTCCTAACTATGGCTACACCTTC.